The 24 T cell receptor beta chains reported below all come from one sample, sequenced in a study of T cell responses to AZD1222 COVID-19 vaccine. Measured with immunoSEQ multiplex PCR; TCRdb has only the in-frame clones, and not every one. The sample lists about 110,000 clones, around 90% occurring once. The sample was peripheral blood, taken on day 0 of AZD1222 vaccination. The receptors derive from an adult in good health.

The chain combines TRBV28 with TRBJ1-2; TRBD1 might be the D (6 bases). Germline loops: CDR1 MDHEN, CDR2 SYDVKM. This CDR3 is built from 13 residues. The ends were cut back, 6 bases at V and 8 bases at J, with 16 bases in the middle. Here the CDR3 DNA reads TGTGCCAGCAGCTTACGGGACATCAAGGGCTACACCTTC. The encoded protein is CASSLRDIKGYTF.

This rearrangement joins TRBV7-9 to TRBJ2-5; D might be TRBD1 (6 bases). The V end lost 1 base, the J end lost 0 bases, and 12 bases lay between the germline ends. CDR3 length: 16 amino acids. Per germline, CDR1 SEHNR and CDR2 FQNEAQ (reference sequence). This chain's CDR3 is CASSLGDRLNQETQYF. Written as DNA, the CDR3 is TGTGCCAGCAGCTTAGGAGACAGGCTTAACCAAGAGACCCAGTACTTC. Using reference TRBV7-9 and TRBJ2-5 for the parts outside the CDR3, the full variable domain is DTGVSQNPRHKITKRGQNVTFRCDPISEHNRLYWYRQTLGQGPEFLTYFQNEAQLEKSRLLSDRFSAERPKGSFSTLEIQRTEQGDSAMYLCASSLGDRLNQETQYFGPGTRLLVL.

V and J are TRBV6-1 and TRBJ2-5; D gene ambiguous. Germline values: CDR1 MNHNS, CDR2 SASEGT. This CDR3 is built from 17 residues. V lost 3 bases and J 5 bases, leaving 22 bases between the germline ends. The CDR3 is CASSDNDPISSLETQYF. CDR3 sequence (DNA): TGTGCCAGCAGTGATAACGACCCCATATCCTCTCTGGAGACCCAGTACTTC.

CDR3 loop: CASWPNTGELFF. In DNA, the CDR3 is TGTGCCAGCTGGCCGAACACCGGGGAGCTGTTTTTT. V is TRBV12-3 or TRBV12-4 and J is TRBJ2-2; D is uncertain. CDR3 length: 12 amino acids. V lost 8 bases to trimming and J lost 0 bases, with 4 bases between them.

The J gene is TRBJ1-1, the V gene TRBV5-1; no reliable D call. Germline CDR1 reads SGHRS; CDR2 reads YFSETQ. The CDR3 runs to 13 residues. Deletions cut 4 bases from V and 1 base from J, with 8 bases between. For the CDR3, the DNA is TGCGCCAGCAGCCCGACTGAGAACACTGAAGCTTTCTTT. Its translation: CASSPTENTEAFF.

The chain is built from TRBV20-1 and TRBJ2-1, with 8 bases identical to TRBD2. After removal of 3 bases from V and 5 bases from J, the junction contained 9 bases not matched to a gene. The germline gives CDR1 DFQATT, CDR2 SNEGSKA (reference sequence). This CDR3 spans 15 amino acids. DNA for the CDR3: TGCAGTGCTAGTAGAGGGCGGGGGGTCGACAATGAGCAGTTCTTC. It yields the protein CSASRGRGVDNEQFF.

The V call is TRBV30, the J call TRBJ2-5; D is perhaps TRBD1 or TRBD2 (6 bases each). V shed 1 base and J shed 4 bases, with 19 bases lying between them. The CDR3 consists of 16 residues. Germline V CDR1 and CDR2: GTSNPN, SVGIG (reference sequence). DNA of the CDR3: TGTGCCTGGAGTGCCGGGGGCGGGGCGCCGGGAGAGACCCAGTACTTC. Protein sequence: CAWSAGGGAPGETQYF.

The chain employs TRBV4-3 and TRBJ1-2; TRBD1 matches at 8 bases. Germline assignment: CDR1 LGHNA and CDR2 YSLEER. Unmatched junction bases numbered 14, after V lost 4 bases and J lost 7 bases. CDR3 length equals 16 residues. As DNA, the CDR3 is TGCGCCAGCAGCCCAGTTGGACAGGGTAGGCCAAGTGGCTACACCTTC. Its translation is CASSPVGQGRPSGYTF.

The V call is TRBV6-6, the J call TRBJ1-1; 8 bases agree with TRBD1. CDR3 length equals 14 residues. Germline V CDR1 and CDR2: MNHNY, SVGAGI (reference sequence). Trimming at V came to 2 bases and at J to 4 bases, leaving 3 bases not matched to a gene. The DNA of the CDR3 is TGTGCCAGCAGTTACCAGGGGGCGAGCACTGAAGCTTTCTTT. The encoded protein is CASSYQGASTEAFF.

The chain is built from TRBV7-3 and TRBJ2-2; D may be TRBD2 (6 bases). The CDR3 covers 15 residues. The V end lost 4 bases, the J end lost 6 bases, and 15 bases lay between the germline ends. Germline values: CDR1 SGHTA, CDR2 FQGTGA. DNA of the CDR3: TGTGCCAGCAGCTCGATACTTGGAGGGGCCGGGGAGCTGTTTTTT. Protein product: CASSSILGGAGELFF.

The chain recombines TRBV3-1 (or the pseudogene TRBV3-2) with TRBJ2-3, with D perhaps matching TRBD1 (5 bases). CDR1 LGHDT and CDR2 YNNKEL come from the germline V gene (reference sequence). Deletions cut 3 bases from V and 2 bases from J, with 15 bases between. The length of the CDR3 is 16 residues. For the CDR3, the DNA is TGTGCCAGCAGCCACCCGGTGGGCAGGGACACAGATACGCAGTATTTT. It specifies CASSHPVGRDTDTQYF.

This chain links TRBV5-6 with TRBJ2-5, with 8 bases aligning to TRBD1. J lost 2 bases, V lost 1 base, and 4 bases had no gene match. There are 15 residues in the CDR3. CDR1 is SGHDT, CDR2 YYEEEE, per germline. CDR3 sequence reads: CASSLLDREQETQYF. CDR3 DNA sequence: TGTGCCAGCAGCTTGTTGGACAGGGAACAAGAGACCCAGTACTTC. Variable domain in full (rest from reference TRBV5-6 and TRBJ2-5): DAGVTQSPTHLIKTRGQQVTLRCSPKSGHDTVSWYQQALGQGPQFIFQYYEEEERQRGNFPDRFSGHQFPNYSSELNVNALLLGDSALYLCASSLLDREQETQYFGPGTRLLVL.

J is TRBJ1-4 and V is TRBV12-3 or TRBV12-4; possible D gene TRBD1, 5 bases. The CDR3 spans 13 residues. V lost 7 bases to trimming and J lost 2 bases, with 8 bases between them. The CDR3 spells CASNEGTNEKLFF. CDR3 sequence (DNA): TGTGCCAGCAATGAGGGGACTAATGAAAAACTGTTTTTT.

This clone was recorded only once. The rearrangement links TRBV11-3 to TRBJ2-2; D uncertain. The CDR3 spans 13 residues. CDR1 SGHNT and CDR2 YENEEA come from the germline V gene. V gave up 5 bases and J gave up 4 bases, with 8 bases separating them. The DNA for the CDR3 is TGTGCCAGCAGCCGAACTACCACCGGGGAGCTGTTTTTT. This gives the protein CASSRTTTGELFF.

J is TRBJ1-2 and V is TRBV3-1 (or the pseudogene TRBV3-2), with 9 bases that match TRBD1. J gave up 7 bases and V 4 bases, and 7 bases lay outside the gene matches. Germline assignment: CDR1 LGHDT and CDR2 YNNKEL (reference sequence). This CDR3 spans 14 amino acids. In DNA, the CDR3 is TGTGCCAGCAGCCCAGAACAGGGGGCGGGTGGCTACACCTTC. It is translated as CASSPEQGAGGYTF.

The chain has TRBV2 and TRBJ1-1; a possible D gene is TRBD1 (5 bases). Looked up from germline, CDR1 is SNHLY and CDR2 is FYNNEI. Trimming removed 8 bases at V and 2 bases at J, with 12 bases between. This CDR3 region has 13 residues. The DNA for the CDR3 is TGTGCCAGCGGGGCCCTCCCCAACACTGAAGCTTTCTTT. This gives the protein CASGALPNTEAFF.

This clone showed up just once. In DNA form, the CDR3 reads TGTGCCAGCAGTCGACGGGACATACTTACACCCCTCCACTTT. Encoded protein: CASSRRDILTPLHF. The chain is built from TRBV27 and TRBJ1-6; a possible D gene is TRBD1 (6 bases). The V end lost 5 bases, the J end lost 11 bases, and 16 bases lay between the germline ends. The CDR3 consists of 14 residues. In germline, CDR1 is MNHEY, CDR2 SMNVEV (reference sequence).

The V call is TRBV6-5, the J call TRBJ1-4, with 9 bases aligning to TRBD1. The CDR3 runs 14 residues. Losses at the gene ends were 5 bases for V and 4 bases for J; bases not matched to a gene: 2. CDR1 and CDR2 from the germline V gene are MNHEY and SVGAGI. The CDR3 sequence: CASSRTGVNEKLFF. CDR3 bases: TGTGCCAGCAGTCGGACAGGGGTTAATGAAAAACTGTTTTTT.

CDR3 sequence: CASSPGTASYSNQPQHF. CDR3 nucleotides: TGTGCCAGCAGCCCCGGGACAGCAAGTTATAGCAATCAGCCCCAGCATTTT. The chain carries TRBV5-5 and TRBJ1-5; 7 bases align to TRBD1. V lost 4 bases to trimming and J lost 0 bases; unmatched junction nucleotides: 10. The CDR3 length is 17 residues. The germline V gene encodes CDR1 SGHKS and CDR2 YYEKEE (reference sequence).

This clone has more than one count but fewer than ten. J is TRBJ1-2 and V is TRBV4-1, with unresolved D. Trimming removed 5 bases from V and 1 base from J, with 14 bases in between. Per the germline V gene, CDR1 is MGHRA and CDR2 is YSYEKL. This CDR3 comprises 15 residues. CDR3 sequence reads: CASSSTVQNNYGYTF. As DNA, the CDR3 is TGCGCCAGCAGCTCAACCGTACAGAATAACTATGGCTACACCTTC.

The rearrangement links TRBV9 to TRBJ2-3; TRBD2 matches 8 bases. The CDR3 sequence is 15 residues long. J gave up 0 bases and V 1 base, and 1 base lay outside the gene matches. Germline lookup yields CDR1 SGDLS and CDR2 YYNGEE. CDR3 in amino acids: CASSVLAGSTDTQYF. Here the CDR3 DNA reads TGTGCCAGCAGCGTATTAGCGGGGAGCACAGATACGCAGTATTTT.

As for this clone: In the same sample, other DNA sequences code for this CDR3. The rearrangement uses TRBV18 and TRBJ1-5; unclear D gene. The V and J ends lost 3 bases and 1 base respectively, with 7 bases between them. The CDR3 spans 14 residues. Germline CDR1 reads KGHSH; CDR2 reads LQKENI. CDR3 region: CASSPAGSNQPQHF. In nucleotides, the CDR3 is TGTGCCAGCTCACCGGCCGGGAGCAATCAGCCCCAGCATTTT.

This clone appeared a few times. This sequence joins TRBV5-1 and TRBJ2-7; 7 positions agree with TRBD1. The J segment lost 4 bases and the V segment lost 3 bases, leaving 10 bases of the junction unmatched. Germline V gene lookup returns CDR1 SGHRS and CDR2 YFSETQ. The CDR3 totals 15 residues. For the CDR3, the DNA is TGCGCCAGCAGCTCCTTGACAGGGTTCAAGTACGAGCAGTACTTC. It codes for CASSSLTGFKYEQYF.

The rearrangement links TRBV28 to TRBJ1-4; no firm D call. CDR1 and CDR2 (germline): MDHEN, SYDVKM. The CDR3 loop spans 15 amino acids. V was trimmed by 5 bases and J by 8 bases, leaving 18 bases between them. In DNA form, the CDR3 reads TGTGCCAGCAGTGATGGACTTTTGGTTGGGGAAAAACTGTTTTTT. Translated: CASSDGLLVGEKLFF.